The 18 T cell receptor beta chains below come from one sample, sequenced in a study of response to subunit inactivated influenza vaccine. TCRdb fed the RT-PCR reads into MiXCR, producing one record per CDR3 protein. The sample carries hundreds of thousands of distinct CDR3 sequences, 12% recorded once. Sequencing was performed on PBMCs from blood, taken on the day of vaccination. The receptors were gathered from a middle-aged man who received an inactivated influenza vaccine.

This chain joins TRBV24-1 and TRBJ2-5; 8 bases map to TRBD1. The V gene end was trimmed by 2 bases and the J gene end by 5 bases; junction bases not matched to a gene: 9. This CDR3 contains 16 residues. Looked up from germline, CDR1 is KGHDR and CDR2 is SFDVKD. The CDR3 is CATSDSRQGLGETQYF. In DNA form, the CDR3 reads TGTGCCACCAGTGATTCACGACAGGGGCTCGGGGAGACCCAGTACTTC.

A few counts support this clonotype. The V gene is TRBV3-1, the J gene TRBJ2-3; 12 bases match TRBD1. Trimming cost V 4 bases and J 6 bases; bases outside gene matches: 8. CDR1 and CDR2 from the germline V gene are LGHDT and YNNKEL (reference sequence). The CDR3 runs 16 residues. CDR3 in DNA: TGTGCCAGCAGCCCTCGGGACAGGGGGCGGCTGGATACGCAGTATTTT. This codes for CASSPRDRGRLDTQYF.

This chain joins TRBV29-1 and TRBJ2-5; TRBD2 agrees at 8 bases. Germline lookup yields CDR1 SQVTM and CDR2 ANQGSEA. The CDR3 totals 13 residues. The CDR3 DNA follows: TGCAGTGGGGGGGGACTAGGAGGAGAGACCCAGTACTTC. Amino acid sequence: CSGGGLGGETQYF.

This clonotype turned up a few times. This chain uses TRBV7-2 with TRBJ2-3; TRBD2 matches 9 bases. Germline-derived CDR1 and CDR2 are SGHTA and FQGNSA. V shed 5 bases and J 5 bases; nucleotides not matched to a gene: 5. This CDR3 region has 14 residues. The CDR3 DNA reads TGTGCCAGCAGCGTGTCTAGCGGGATAGATACGCAGTATTTT. Amino acids: CASSVSSGIDTQYF.

This rearrangement joins TRBV24-1 to TRBJ1-4, with D possibly matching TRBD1 (5 bases). The V and J ends lost 1 base and 8 bases respectively, with 7 bases between them. CDR3 length: 13 amino acids. CDR1 and CDR2 (germline): KGHDR, SFDVKD. The CDR3 is CATSDFAGEKLFF. CDR3 in DNA: TGTGCCACCAGTGATTTCGCAGGGGAAAAACTGTTTTTT.

This clonotype has a count of ten or more. The chain employs TRBV20-1 and TRBJ2-3; 7 bases match TRBD2. There are 15 residues in the CDR3. Germline values: CDR1 DFQATT, CDR2 SNEGSKA (reference sequence). Trimming took 0 bases from V and 5 from J; bases not matched to a gene: 8. The CDR3 protein is CSARDPSGGVDTQYF. The CDR3 nucleotides read TGCAGTGCTAGAGATCCGTCGGGAGGCGTAGATACGCAGTATTTT.

There are a few counts of this clonotype. The rearrangement uses TRBV4-3 and TRBJ2-3; TRBD2 might be the D (6 bases). CDR3 length: 17 residues. Germline V gene data show CDR1 as LGHNA and CDR2 as YSLEER. The V gene lost 0 bases and the J gene lost 6 bases, with 19 bases spanning the gap. Written as DNA, the CDR3 is TGCGCCAGCAGCCAAGATCCGGTGCGGGGATGGGGTGATACGCAGTATTTT. It encodes CASSQDPVRGWGDTQYF.

This clonotype showed up many times. This chain connects TRBV29-1 to TRBJ1-5; D might be TRBD1 (5 bases). CDR1 is SQVTM and CDR2 is ANQGSEA in the germline V gene. V lost 4 bases and J lost 5, with 15 bases in between. This CDR3 has 14 residues. CDR3 residues: CSVGSSGPDQPQHF. The CDR3 DNA sequence: TGCAGCGTTGGAAGTTCGGGGCCGGATCAGCCCCAGCATTTT.

This clonotype was found a few times. For the CDR3, the DNA is TGCAGTGCGCCCGGGACAGGGGCTAATGAAAAACTGTTTTTT. This translates into CSAPGTGANEKLFF. The V gene is TRBV20-1, the J gene TRBJ1-4; 10 bases map to TRBD1. Losses at the gene ends were 6 bases for V and 3 bases for J; bases not matched to a gene: 4. Germline V lookup: CDR1 DFQATT, CDR2 SNEGSKA (reference sequence). The CDR3 is 14 amino acids.

This clonotype has ten or more counts. The chain joins TRBV12-3 or TRBV12-4 to TRBJ2-4, with D possibly being TRBD2 (5 bases). CDR3 length: 15 residues. V was clipped by 5 bases and J by 0 bases, with 11 bases between them. DNA of the CDR3: TGTGCCAGCAGTCCTCGGGAATTAGCCAAAAACATTCAGTACTTC. Translation gives CASSPRELAKNIQYF.

The V and J genes are TRBV11-2 and TRBJ1-1, with D maybe TRBD1 (6 bases). The ends were cut back, 2 bases at V and 3 bases at J, with 10 bases in the middle. Germline V lookup: CDR1 SGHAT, CDR2 FQNNGV. The CDR3 loop spans 14 amino acids. Written as DNA, the CDR3 is TGTGCCAGCAGCTTAAGAGGGGGTTACACTGAAGCTTTCTTT. Protein: CASSLRGGYTEAFF.

This clonotype was observed a handful of times. The chain has TRBV7-8 and TRBJ2-1, with a tentative D call TRBD1 (5 bases). CDR1 and CDR2 (germline): SGHVS, FQNEAQ. V was pared by 1 base and J by 5 bases, with 9 bases between. The CDR3 runs 14 residues. The CDR3 sequence is CASSLVQANNEQFF. The CDR3 region has the DNA TGTGCCAGCAGCTTAGTACAGGCGAACAATGAGCAGTTCTTC.

This clonotype appeared a few times. V gene TRBV4-3 combines with J gene TRBJ2-3, with D tentatively TRBD2 (7 bases). There are 15 residues in the CDR3. V was pared by 0 bases and J by 6 bases, with 13 bases between. Looked up from germline, CDR1 is LGHNA and CDR2 is YSLEER. CDR3 bases: TGCGCCAGCAGCCAAGATAGGGGGGGCGGCGATACGCAGTATTTT. This encodes CASSQDRGGGDTQYF.

The V and J genes are TRBV20-1 and TRBJ1-4; 7 bases are shared with TRBD1. Germline assignment: CDR1 DFQATT and CDR2 SNEGSKA (reference sequence). The V segment lost 0 bases and the J segment 7 bases; nucleotides outside the gene matches: 5. The CDR3 spans 14 residues. The CDR3 loop is CSARDATGFEKLFF. CDR3 nucleotide sequence: TGCAGTGCTAGAGATGCGACAGGGTTTGAAAAACTGTTTTTT.

This clonotype showed up many times. The chain recombines TRBV5-1 with TRBJ2-2; D gene ambiguous. In germline, CDR1 is SGHRS, CDR2 YFSETQ. This CDR3 is built from 15 residues. V was clipped by 1 base and J by 0 bases, with 7 bases between them. CDR3 DNA: TGCGCCAGCAGCTTGTCACAGTCGAACACCGGGGAGCTGTTTTTT. Translating it yields CASSLSQSNTGELFF.

J is TRBJ2-1 and V is TRBV5-5; D gene unclear. This CDR3 comprises 13 residues. V was cut by 0 bases and J by 7 bases, with 8 bases left in between. CDR1 SGHKS and CDR2 YYEKEE come from the germline V gene (reference sequence). The CDR3 protein is CASSLDQINEQFF. The CDR3 DNA follows: TGTGCCAGCAGCTTGGATCAGATAAATGAGCAGTTCTTC.

The chain uses TRBV6-1 and TRBJ1-1; 9 bases agree with TRBD1. The length of the CDR3 is 14 residues. Germline CDR1 is MNHNS and CDR2 is SASEGT. J was trimmed by 5 bases and V by 5 bases; bases with no gene match: 6. The chain's CDR3 is CASSQQGARTEAFF. The DNA for the CDR3 is TGTGCCAGCAGTCAACAGGGGGCGAGAACTGAAGCTTTCTTT.

This clonotype has at least ten counts. This chain uses TRBV5-1 with TRBJ1-2, with 8 bases lining up with TRBD1. Trimming cost V 4 bases and J 4 bases; bases outside gene matches: 6. This CDR3 has 14 amino acids. Germline loops: CDR1 SGHRS, CDR2 YFSETQ. The CDR3 nucleotides are TGCGCCAGCAGCCCTGGACAGGGAATCTATGGCTACACCTTC. Encoded protein: CASSPGQGIYGYTF.